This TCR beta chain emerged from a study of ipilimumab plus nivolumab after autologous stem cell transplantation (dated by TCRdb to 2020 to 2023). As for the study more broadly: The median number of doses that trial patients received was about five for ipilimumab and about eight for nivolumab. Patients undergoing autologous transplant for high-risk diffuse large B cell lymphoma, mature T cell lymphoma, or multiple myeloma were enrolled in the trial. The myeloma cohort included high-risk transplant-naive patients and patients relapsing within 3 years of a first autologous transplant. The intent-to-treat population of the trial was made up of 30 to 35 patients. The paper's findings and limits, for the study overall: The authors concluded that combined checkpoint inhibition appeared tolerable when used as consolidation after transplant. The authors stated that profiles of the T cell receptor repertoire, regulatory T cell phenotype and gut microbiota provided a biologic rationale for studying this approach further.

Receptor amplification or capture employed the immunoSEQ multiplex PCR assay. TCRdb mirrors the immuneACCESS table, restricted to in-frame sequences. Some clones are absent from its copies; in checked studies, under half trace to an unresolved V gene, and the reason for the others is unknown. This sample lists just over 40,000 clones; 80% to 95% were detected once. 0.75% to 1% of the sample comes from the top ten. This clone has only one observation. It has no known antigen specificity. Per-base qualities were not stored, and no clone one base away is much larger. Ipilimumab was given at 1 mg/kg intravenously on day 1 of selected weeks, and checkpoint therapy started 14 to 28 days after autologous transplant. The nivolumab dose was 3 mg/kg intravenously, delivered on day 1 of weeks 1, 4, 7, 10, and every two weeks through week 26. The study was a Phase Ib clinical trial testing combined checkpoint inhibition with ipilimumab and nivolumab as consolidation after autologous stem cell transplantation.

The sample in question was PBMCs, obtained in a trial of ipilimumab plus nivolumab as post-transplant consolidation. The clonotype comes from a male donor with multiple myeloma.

This receptor carries the CDR3 CASSSGSNTGELFF. The sequenced DNA: TGTGCCAGCAGTTCCGGCTCCAACACCGGGGAGCTGTTTTTT. The rearranged segments are TRBV6-5 and TRBJ2-2, with the D gene not clear enough to name. Cut back by 4 bases and 2 bases, the V and J ends lie 8 bases apart. The CDR3 measures 14 amino acids from cysteine to phenylalanine. CDR3 DNA is the only sequence kept; it has 42 bases, read in frame from the first base. The germline V gene encodes CDR1 MNHEY and CDR2 SVGAGI.